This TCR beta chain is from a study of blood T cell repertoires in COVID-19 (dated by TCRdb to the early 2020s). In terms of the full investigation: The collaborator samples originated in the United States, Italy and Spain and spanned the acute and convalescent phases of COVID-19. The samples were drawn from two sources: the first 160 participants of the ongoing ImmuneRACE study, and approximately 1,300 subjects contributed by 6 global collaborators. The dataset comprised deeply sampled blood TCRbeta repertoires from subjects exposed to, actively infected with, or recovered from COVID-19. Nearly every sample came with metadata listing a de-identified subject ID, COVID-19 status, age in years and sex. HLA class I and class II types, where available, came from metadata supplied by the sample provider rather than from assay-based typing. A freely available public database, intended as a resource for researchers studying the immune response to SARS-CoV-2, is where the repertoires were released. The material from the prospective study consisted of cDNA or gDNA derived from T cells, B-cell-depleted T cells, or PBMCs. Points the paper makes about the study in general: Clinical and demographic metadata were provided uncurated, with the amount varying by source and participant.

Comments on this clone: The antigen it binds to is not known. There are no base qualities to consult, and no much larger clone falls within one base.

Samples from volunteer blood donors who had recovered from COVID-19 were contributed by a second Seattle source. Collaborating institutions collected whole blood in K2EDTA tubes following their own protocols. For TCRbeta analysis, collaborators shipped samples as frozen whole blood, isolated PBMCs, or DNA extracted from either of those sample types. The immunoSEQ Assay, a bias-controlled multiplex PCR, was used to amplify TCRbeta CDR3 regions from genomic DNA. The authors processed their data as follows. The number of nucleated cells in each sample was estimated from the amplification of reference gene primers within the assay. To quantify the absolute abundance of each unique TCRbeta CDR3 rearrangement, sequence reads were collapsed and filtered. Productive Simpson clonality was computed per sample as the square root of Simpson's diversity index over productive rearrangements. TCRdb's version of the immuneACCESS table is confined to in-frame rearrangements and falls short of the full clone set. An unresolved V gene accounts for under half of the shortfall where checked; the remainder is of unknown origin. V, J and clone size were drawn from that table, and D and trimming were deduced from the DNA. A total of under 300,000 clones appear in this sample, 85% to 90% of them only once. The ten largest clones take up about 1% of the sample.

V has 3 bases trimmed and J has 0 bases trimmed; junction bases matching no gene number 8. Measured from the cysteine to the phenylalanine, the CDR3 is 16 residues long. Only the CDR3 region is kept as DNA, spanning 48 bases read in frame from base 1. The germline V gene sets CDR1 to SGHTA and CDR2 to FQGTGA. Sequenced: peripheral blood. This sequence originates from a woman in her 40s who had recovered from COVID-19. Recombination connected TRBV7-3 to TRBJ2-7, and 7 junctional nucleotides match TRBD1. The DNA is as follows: TGTGCCAGCAGCTTGGGTTCGGGACAGAGCTCCTACGAGCAGTACTTC. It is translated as CASSLGSGQSSYEQYF.